These T cell receptor beta chains were read from a single sample in a study of shared clonotypes between healthy human individuals. Profiling relied on immunoSEQ multiplex PCR, and the TCRdb table lists in-frame clones only, not all of them. The sample yields a few hundred thousand clones, around 80% seen once. Source material: PBMCs. These receptors were obtained from a woman aged 40 to 49 in good health. Some clones in this sample may be carry-over from other donors' samples. Both conserved end residues are part of each CDR3. D genes are given only for firm matches. Size is stated for part of the rows, as once, few or many counts, or as a class when the clone is expanded.

d_call	v_call	j_call	clone_size	cdr3_aa	cdr3_nt
TRBD2	TRBV6-6	TRBJ2-1	-	CASSYGLRLAGGEQFF	TGTGCCAGCAGTTACGGGCTGAGACTAGCGGGAGGTGAGCAGTTCTTC
-	TRBV5-4	TRBJ2-5	few	CASSLAGLSQETQYF	TGTGCCAGCAGCTTGGCCGGATTGAGTCAAGAGACCCAGTACTTC
-	TRBV19	TRBJ2-4	-	CASSDGALAKNIQYF	TGTGCCAGCTCGGACGGTGCCCTAGCCAAAAACATTCAGTACTTC
-	TRBV7-6	TRBJ2-7	-	CASSLAPVYSYEQYF	TGTGCCAGCAGCTTAGCGCCGGTGTACTCCTACGAGCAGTACTTC
-	TRBV20-1	TRBJ2-7	-	CSGSYEQYF	TGCAGTGGTAGCTACGAGCAGTACTTC
-	TRBV28	TRBJ2-4	-	CASSRAETGINIQYF	TGTGCCAGCAGTCGAGCTGAAACAGGGATAAACATTCAGTACTTC
TRBD1	TRBV6-5	TRBJ1-4	-	CASRVNRGSNEKLFF	TGTGCCAGCAGAGTAAACAGGGGATCTAATGAAAAACTGTTTTTT
TRBD1	TRBV2	TRBJ1-1	many	CASSPRQGVAFF	TGTGCCAGCAGTCCGCGCCAGGGGGTAGCTTTCTTT
TRBD1	TRBV4-1	TRBJ2-1	once	CASSHLVAGTGNNEQFF	TGCGCCAGCAGCCACCTCGTGGCCGGGACAGGCAATAATGAGCAGTTCTTC
-	TRBV11-2	TRBJ2-3	-	CASRLRGFQDTQYF	TGTGCCAGCAGATTGAGAGGGTTCCAGGATACGCAGTATTTT
TRBD2	TRBV7-9	TRBJ2-3	-	CASSLALAGEPTDTQYF	TGTGCCAGCAGCTTAGCGCTGGCGGGAGAGCCGACAGATACGCAGTATTTT
TRBD2	TRBV28	TRBJ2-7	-	CASRDPGLAGVKYEQYF	TGTGCCAGCAGGGATCCGGGACTAGCGGGAGTCAAGTACGAGCAGTACTTC
-	TRBV19	TRBJ1-4	few	CATKIISTNEKLFF	TGTGCCACTAAGATAATCTCAACTAATGAAAAACTGTTTTTT
TRBD1	TRBV11-2	TRBJ1-2	-	CASSLARGQGYGYTF	TGTGCCAGCAGCTTAGCCCGGGGACAGGGCTATGGCTACACCTTC
TRBD2	TRBV4-2	TRBJ2-1	-	CASSQDINGRNEQFF	TGTGCCAGCAGCCAAGATATAAACGGGAGGAATGAGCAGTTCTTC
-	TRBV15	TRBJ2-7	-	CATSEGYSYEQYF	TGTGCCACCAGCGAAGGATACTCCTACGAGCAGTACTTC
TRBD1	TRBV19	TRBJ1-5	-	CASSTTGGAGQPQHF	TGTGCCAGTAGTACAACAGGGGGCGCGGGTCAGCCCCAGCATTTT
TRBD1	TRBV9	TRBJ1-1	-	CASSTGTVDTEAFF	TGTGCCAGCAGCACCGGGACAGTGGACACTGAAGCTTTCTTT
TRBD2	TRBV9	TRBJ2-1	-	CASSKGTSGDNEQFF	TGTGCCAGCAGTAAGGGGACTAGCGGGGACAATGAGCAGTTCTTC
TRBD2	TRBV27	TRBJ2-5	-	CASSFTRGGSWDQYF	TGTGCCAGCTCTTTCACTCGGGGGGGGTCTTGGGACCAGTACTTC
-	TRBV7-6	TRBJ2-1	-	CASSPGPGYNEQFF	TGTGCCAGCAGTCCGGGCCCAGGGTACAATGAGCAGTTCTTC
TRBD2	TRBV2	TRBJ2-2	many	CASSGLAGPTGELFF	TGTGCCAGCAGTGGACTAGCGGGACCCACCGGGGAGCTGTTTTTT
-	TRBV2	TRBJ2-7	-	CASSGTDGYEQYF	TGTGCCAGCAGTGGGACAGACGGCTACGAGCAGTACTTC
TRBD1	TRBV18	TRBJ2-5	-	CASSLERTGEETQYF	TGTGCCAGCTCACTCGAGAGGACAGGGGAAGAGACCCAGTACTTC
-	TRBV5-1	TRBJ1-4	few	CASSLVTQSDNEKLFF	TGCGCCAGCAGCTTGGTGACGCAAAGCGATAATGAAAAACTGTTTTTT
TRBD1	TRBV19	TRBJ2-7	few	CASSTGTGSYEQYF	TGTGCCAGTAGTACCGGGACAGGATCCTACGAGCAGTACTTC
TRBD1	TRBV9	TRBJ2-7	-	CASSVGLAGQGAHEQYF	TGTGCCAGCAGCGTAGGGCTGGCTGGACAGGGGGCTCATGAGCAGTACTTC
-	TRBV19	TRBJ2-5	-	CASSSRDRRETQYF	TGTGCCAGTAGTAGCCGGGACCGCCGGGAGACCCAGTACTTC
-	TRBV2	TRBJ2-7	few	CASSAEQNSYEQYF	TGTGCCAGCAGTGCGGAACAGAACTCCTACGAGCAGTACTTC
-	TRBV28	TRBJ2-7	-	CASSGGAHPYEQYF	TGTGCCAGCAGTGGGGGGGCTCACCCCTACGAGCAGTACTTC